This TCR beta chain was identified during a study of blood T cells in healthy people across ages. This clonotype appeared a few times. Its antigen remains unidentified. With a J-beta primer mix and a sample-barcoded 5' primer, a second PCR ran about 7 to 12 cycles. TCRdb reprocessed the 5' RACE reads with MiXCR, giving one entry per CDR3 protein. The sample has about 560,000 distinct CDR3 sequences; around 27% are singletons. Each individual donor underwent a draw of ten milliliters of peripheral blood. Findings of the study overall: Because donor CMV status was unknown, expanded clonotype changes were possibly confounded. Older age went with lower TCR beta diversity per million T cells, in a roughly linear way.

The sample was also linked to a second study, of T cells of mothers and their children. In that study: Similar thymic selection effects on TCR recombination output appear in pairs, both related and unrelated.

This clonotype was sampled from a boy aged 2 to 9 in good health. Sequences were obtained from blood.

The CDR3 is CASSLLSGRVGDTQYF. The DNA of the CDR3 is TGTGCCAGCAGCCTCCTCAGCGGGAGGGTTGGAGATACGCAGTATTTT. The genes are TRBV7-9 and TRBJ2-3, with 10 bases fitting TRBD2. The CDR3 runs to 16 residues. Germline CDR1 reads SEHNR; CDR2 reads FQNEAQ (reference sequence). V was pared by 5 bases and J by 5 bases, with 10 bases of the junction left unmatched.